One sample yielded the 26 T cell receptor beta chains listed below, sequenced in a study of T cell changes during pregnancy in multiple sclerosis. Measured with immunoSEQ multiplex PCR; TCRdb has only the in-frame clones, and not every one. The table lists 35,000 to 45,000 clones, 70% to 90% of them singletons. The specimen was CD4+ T cells from peripheral blood mononuclear cells, collected after pregnancy. The receptor source for this set is a female donor with multiple sclerosis, enrolled in a pregnancy study.

V gene TRBV2 combines with J gene TRBJ2-5, with 8 bases fitting TRBD1. Germline CDR1 reads SNHLY; CDR2 reads FYNNEI. This CDR3 is 13 amino acids long. With 11 bases clipped from V and 2 bases from J, the junction kept 7 bases outside the gene matches. CDR3 bases: TGTGCCGGGGGACAGGAGAGACAAGAGACCCAGTACTTC. This sequence encodes CAGGQERQETQYF.

This clone showed up just a few times. The V gene is TRBV5-6, the J gene TRBJ1-4; 7 bases are shared with TRBD1. The germline V gene encodes CDR1 SGHDT and CDR2 YYEEEE. There are 16 residues in the CDR3. Losses at the gene ends were 1 base for V and 7 bases for J; bases not matched to a gene: 10. The DNA for the CDR3 is TGTGCCAGCAGCTTGTCTAAGGGACAGTTTTTTGAAAAACTGTTTTTT. Translation: CASSLSKGQFFEKLFF.

This clone was found a few times. V usage is TRBV29-1 and J usage is TRBJ1-1, with TRBD1 as a possible D gene (5 bases). The CDR3 contains 15 residues. Trimming removed 1 base at V and 0 bases at J, with 12 bases between. Germline CDR1 reads SQVTM; CDR2 reads ANQGSEA. The CDR3 nucleotides are TGCAGCGTTGAAGGGGGTTGGGGCATGAACACTGAAGCTTTCTTT. Residues: CSVEGGWGMNTEAFF.

V and J are TRBV7-2 and TRBJ1-1; 8 nucleotides align to TRBD1. V shed 3 bases and J 7 bases; nucleotides not matched to a gene: 10. The CDR3 spans 15 residues. Germline V gene sequence: CDR1 SGHTA, CDR2 FQGNSA. The CDR3 protein is CASSFDRGRENEAFF. For the CDR3, the DNA is TGTGCCAGCAGCTTCGACAGGGGTCGGGAGAATGAAGCTTTCTTT.

The gene calls are TRBV7-8 and TRBJ1-1; weak D call: TRBD1 (5 bases). V lost 0 bases and J lost 1, with 15 bases in between. This CDR3 is built from 17 residues. Germline V gene data show CDR1 as SGHVS and CDR2 as FQNEAQ. This CDR3 is CASSLAWKGARNTEAFF. Written as DNA, the CDR3 is TGTGCCAGCAGCTTAGCGTGGAAAGGGGCTCGGAACACTGAAGCTTTCTTT.

The chain joins TRBV30 to TRBJ2-1, with TRBD2 matching 15 bases. Per germline, CDR1 GTSNPN and CDR2 SVGIG (reference sequence). This CDR3 contains 16 residues. Trimming at V came to 2 bases and at J to 10 bases, leaving 9 bases not matched to a gene. CDR3 region: CAWSPGTSGGYEEQFF. CDR3 DNA sequence: TGTGCCTGGAGTCCCGGGACTAGCGGGGGGTATGAAGAGCAGTTCTTC.

The V call is TRBV19, the J call TRBJ1-1; unclear D gene. This CDR3 is built from 15 residues. In germline, CDR1 is LNHDA, CDR2 SQIVND (reference sequence). Trimming pared 6 bases from V and 1 base from J, leaving 15 bases between. The CDR3 region has the DNA TGTGCCAGTAGGAAGGAAGTTAGGAGGAACACTGAAGCTTTCTTT. Protein: CASRKEVRRNTEAFF.

This chain connects TRBV27 to TRBJ2-7, with a weak D call TRBD2 (6 bases). Germline loops: CDR1 MNHEY, CDR2 SMNVEV (reference sequence). This CDR3 spans 14 amino acids. With 6 bases removed from V and 2 bases from J, the gap between germline ends came to 14 bases. CDR3 region: CASRALGGTYEQYF. The CDR3 region has the DNA TGTGCCAGCAGGGCCCTCGGGGGTACCTACGAGCAGTACTTC.

The chain couples TRBV19 to TRBJ2-2; tentative D call: TRBD2 (6 bases). V was cut by 5 bases and J by 5 bases, with 15 bases left in between. The germline V gene has CDR1 LNHDA and CDR2 SQIVND (reference sequence). This CDR3 spans 15 amino acids. Here the CDR3 DNA reads TGTGCCAGTAGTTTCCGGGACTGGGGTACCGGGGAGCTGTTTTTT. Translated, it gives CASSFRDWGTGELFF. The whole variable domain, remainder taken from reference TRBV19 and TRBJ2-2, is DGGITQSPKYLFRKEGQNVTLSCEQNLNHDAMYWYRQDPGQGLRLIYYSQIVNDFQKGDIAEGYSVSREKKESFPLTVTSAQKNPTAFYLCASSFRDWGTGELFFGEGSRLTVL.

The J gene is TRBJ2-1, the V gene TRBV28; a possible D gene is TRBD1 (5 bases). Trimming left V 4 bases short and J 7 bases short, with 11 bases between. The CDR3 has 13 amino acids. Looked up from germline, CDR1 is MDHEN and CDR2 is SYDVKM. CDR3 amino acids: CASSSTVRNEQFF. The CDR3 nucleotides read TGTGCCAGCAGTTCGACAGTTAGGAATGAGCAGTTCTTC.

V usage is TRBV5-1 and J usage is TRBJ1-2; D unresolved. The length of the CDR3 is 15 residues. From germline, CDR1 is SGHRS and CDR2 YFSETQ. V dropped 4 bases and J dropped 8 bases, with 21 bases sitting between them. The CDR3 region has the DNA TGCGCCAGCAGCGGGAAAGACCTGGACTTGGGGGGCTACACCTTC. It specifies CASSGKDLDLGGYTF.

The rearrangement joins TRBV27 to TRBJ1-2, with a weak D call TRBD1 (6 bases). Trimming took 2 bases from V and 3 from J, leaving 22 bases between them. CDR1 is MNHEY and CDR2 is SMNVEV in the germline V gene (reference sequence). The CDR3 covers 18 residues. The CDR3 loop reads CASSLRGGGRDRYYGYTF. In DNA, the CDR3 is TGTGCCAGCAGTTTAAGGGGGGGAGGCAGGGATCGGTACTATGGCTACACCTTC.

This chain links TRBV7-2 with TRBJ1-3; D is ambiguous. The V gene lost 3 bases and the J gene lost 2 bases, with 5 bases spanning the gap. In germline, CDR1 is SGHTA, CDR2 FQGNSA. The CDR3 covers 13 residues. The CDR3: CASSFSAGNTIYF. CDR3 sequence (DNA): TGTGCCAGCAGCTTCTCGGCTGGAAACACCATATATTTT.

The CDR3 reads CASRVAGGRGELFF. In nucleotides, the CDR3 is TGTGCCAGCCGAGTAGCGGGGGGGCGTGGGGAGCTGTTTTTT. V usage is TRBV6-5 and J usage is TRBJ2-2, with TRBD2 matching over 11 bases. CDR1 MNHEY and CDR2 SVGAGI come from the germline V gene. V dropped 8 bases and J dropped 8; count of bases not matched to a gene: 7. The CDR3 spans 14 residues.

The rearrangement uses TRBV7-9 and TRBJ2-3; TRBD2 might be the D (6 bases). Germline V gene sequence: CDR1 SEHNR, CDR2 FQNEAQ (reference sequence). The CDR3 totals 13 residues. V lost 3 bases, J lost 6 bases, and 10 bases lay in between. In nucleotides, the CDR3 is TGTGCCAGCAGCTTCTTTGGGGGGGATACGCAGTATTTT. The encoded protein is CASSFFGGDTQYF.

This sequence joins TRBV4-3 and TRBJ1-4; the D gene is possibly TRBD1 (5 bases). Trimming shortened V by 1 base and J by 11 bases, and 11 bases separated the two germline ends. The length of the CDR3 is 13 residues. The V gene's germline CDR1 is LGHNA and CDR2 YSLEER. CDR3 protein: CASSQGGDSKLFF. In nucleotides, the CDR3 is TGCGCCAGCAGCCAAGGGGGGGATAGCAAACTGTTTTTT.

This sequence joins TRBV6-5 and TRBJ1-2, with TRBD1 identical over 7 bases. The V gene's germline CDR1 is MNHEY and CDR2 SVGAGI. The CDR3 extends over 13 amino acids. The trim removed 0 bases at V and 6 bases at J, leaving 1 base unmatched. CDR3 sequence (DNA): TGTGCCAGCAGTTACTCGGGGACAGATGGCTACACCTTC. This sequence encodes CASSYSGTDGYTF.

This clone has only a few counts. This chain uses TRBV4-1 with TRBJ2-1; D may be TRBD2 (6 bases). V shed 3 bases and J shed 6 bases, with 15 bases lying between them. The CDR3 runs to 15 residues. Germline V lookup: CDR1 MGHRA, CDR2 YSYEKL. The CDR3 DNA is TGCGCCAGCAGCCACTTTCTTATGGGGGGCAATGAGCAGTTCTTC. Translation gives CASSHFLMGGNEQFF.

The chain recombines TRBV5-4 with TRBJ1-1; D gene unclear. Germline lookup yields CDR1 SGHNT and CDR2 YYREEE (reference sequence). Between the trimmed V and J ends, which lost 3 bases and 3 bases, there was a span of 15 bases. The CDR3 covers 15 residues. The chain's CDR3 is CASSSATGEDTEAFF. CDR3 bases: TGTGCCAGCAGCTCTGCGACGGGAGAAGACACTGAAGCTTTCTTT.

The chain carries TRBV30 and TRBJ1-2; D remains unclear. Trimming cost V 5 bases and J 0 bases, with 10 bases left between them. Germline V gene data show CDR1 as GTSNPN and CDR2 as SVGIG (reference sequence). The CDR3 consists of 13 residues. In DNA form, the CDR3 reads TGTGCCTGGGAGACAACCACTAACTATGGCTACACCTTC. It yields the protein CAWETTTNYGYTF.

The V call is TRBV5-1, the J call TRBJ1-6; TRBD1 agrees at 8 bases. CDR3 length: 15 amino acids. Unmatched junction bases numbered 6, after V lost 5 bases and J lost 5 bases. Germline values: CDR1 SGHRS, CDR2 YFSETQ. In DNA, the CDR3 is TGCGCCAGCAGGAGCCTGACAGGGGATAATTCACCCCTCCACTTT. The encoded protein is CASRSLTGDNSPLHF.

This chain links TRBV5-1 with TRBJ1-6; TRBD1 is a possible D gene (6 bases). The V end lost 0 bases, the J end lost 7 bases, and 11 bases lay between the germline ends. The CDR3 sequence is 15 residues long. CDR1 and CDR2 from the germline V gene are SGHRS and YFSETQ. Here the CDR3 DNA reads TGCGCCAGCAGCTTGGGGACAGCTTTCAATTCACCCCTCCACTTT. Its translation: CASSLGTAFNSPLHF.

This clone is a singleton in its sample. The chain carries TRBV5-6 and TRBJ2-5, with TRBD1 as a possible D gene (5 bases). The germline gives CDR1 SGHDT, CDR2 YYEEEE. Between the trimmed V and J ends, which lost 4 bases and 3 bases, there was a span of 19 bases. The CDR3 is 16 residues long. DNA for the CDR3: TGTGCCAGCAGCCCCCTCCAGGTGGGGCAGGAAGAGACCCAGTACTTC. This encodes CASSPLQVGQEETQYF. Together with reference TRBV5-6 and TRBJ2-5, the CDR3 gives the full variable domain: DAGVTQSPTHLIKTRGQQVTLRCSPKSGHDTVSWYQQALGQGPQFIFQYYEEEERQRGNFPDRFSGHQFPNYSSELNVNALLLGDSALYLCASSPLQVGQEETQYFGPGTRLLVL.

J is TRBJ1-5 and V is TRBV10-3; D perhaps matches TRBD1 (5 bases). CDR1 is ENHRY, CDR2 SYGVKD, per germline. The CDR3 is 13 amino acids. Trimming removed 5 bases from V and 7 bases from J, with 12 bases in between. CDR3 bases: TGTGCCATCAGTCAGGGCCTGGGGCAGCCCCAGCATTTT. This gives the protein CAISQGLGQPQHF.

The rearrangement joins TRBV28 to TRBJ1-1; D is unresolved. The CDR3 is 13 amino acids. The V and J ends lost 3 bases and 3 bases respectively, with 8 bases between them. The germline CDR1 and CDR2 sequences are MDHEN and SYDVKM. The chain's CDR3 is CASSLTGDTEAFF. The CDR3 nucleotides read TGTGCCAGCAGTTTGACCGGGGACACTGAAGCTTTCTTT.

The rearrangement links TRBV2 to TRBJ1-6; unclear D gene. Germline V gene lookup returns CDR1 SNHLY and CDR2 FYNNEI. The CDR3 sequence is 15 residues long. Trimming stripped 4 bases from V and 0 bases from J, with 7 bases between. DNA for the CDR3: TGTGCCAGCAGTGCTAAGAGCTCCTATAATTCACCCCTCCACTTT. The encoded protein is CASSAKSSYNSPLHF.